A selection of T cell receptor beta chains follows, all from one sample in a study of T cells after yellow fever vaccination. TCRdb re-called the 5' RACE reads with MiXCR, one entry per CDR3 protein. The repertoire includes about 300,000 distinct CDR3 sequences, 3% to 4.5% of them detected once, and roughly 24% sits in the top ten. Sequencing used PBMCs, obtained 5 days after the yellow fever booster vaccination. Receptors were obtained from a young man who received the YFV17D yellow fever vaccine. The CDR3 runs from the conserved cysteine through the conserved F or W. The order of the fields is V gene, clone size, D gene, J gene, CDR3 DNA, CDR3 protein. D genes are given only for firm matches. Only part of the rows carry a size: once, few, many, or a class if the clone is expanded.

v_call: TRBV5-1; clone_size: -; d_call: TRBD1; j_call: TRBJ1-1; cdr3_nt: TGCGCCAGCAGCAGGACAGGGATAGTCGGCACTGAAGCTTTCTTT; cdr3_aa: CASSRTGIVGTEAFF
v_call: TRBV7-2; clone_size: many; d_call: -; j_call: TRBJ2-1; cdr3_nt: TGTGCCAGCAGCTACACACATCTAGCCTACAATGAGCAGTTCTTC; cdr3_aa: CASSYTHLAYNEQFF
v_call: TRBV29-1; clone_size: many; d_call: -; j_call: TRBJ2-2; cdr3_nt: TGCAGCGGGGGGCCCTGGACCGGGGAGCTGTTTTTT; cdr3_aa: CSGGPWTGELFF
v_call: TRBV7-9; clone_size: few; d_call: -; j_call: TRBJ1-1; cdr3_nt: TGTGCCAGCAGCCCACTTGGGGGATCTTTGACTGAAGCTTTCTTT; cdr3_aa: CASSPLGGSLTEAFF
v_call: TRBV14; clone_size: many; d_call: -; j_call: TRBJ1-2; cdr3_nt: TGTGCCAGCAGCCAAGAAAAGCGCTATGGCTACACCTTC; cdr3_aa: CASSQEKRYGYTF
v_call: TRBV6-5; clone_size: many; d_call: -; j_call: TRBJ1-5; cdr3_nt: TGTGCCAGCGGGCATCCCCAGCATTTT; cdr3_aa: CASGHPQHF
v_call: TRBV5-1; clone_size: -; d_call: -; j_call: TRBJ2-1; cdr3_nt: TGCGCCAGCAGCTTGGAGCAGGGTAGCTCCTACAATGAGCAGTTCTTC; cdr3_aa: CASSLEQGSSYNEQFF
v_call: TRBV6-5; clone_size: few; d_call: TRBD1; j_call: TRBJ2-2; cdr3_nt: TGTGCCAGCAGTTACTCGATCCAGGGGGCGATCGGGGAGCTGTTTTTT; cdr3_aa: CASSYSIQGAIGELFF
v_call: TRBV6-2/TRBV6-3; clone_size: -; d_call: -; j_call: TRBJ2-3; cdr3_nt: TGTGCCAGCAGCCTAGTAGTTGCCCTTCGGGGACGAAGCACAGATACGCAGTATTTT; cdr3_aa: CASSLVVALRGRSTDTQYF
v_call: TRBV4-3; clone_size: -; d_call: -; j_call: TRBJ2-5; cdr3_nt: TGCGCCAGCAGCCAAGAAGCGCGAGAGACCCAGTACTTC; cdr3_aa: CASSQEARETQYF
v_call: TRBV15; clone_size: -; d_call: -; j_call: TRBJ1-1; cdr3_nt: TGTGCCACCAGCAGAGGTCGAAGGGGAAAAACGAACACTGAAGCTTTCTTT; cdr3_aa: CATSRGRRGKTNTEAFF
v_call: TRBV27; clone_size: few; d_call: -; j_call: TRBJ2-2; cdr3_nt: TGTGCCAGCAACCTAATAGGGACACTTAACACCGGGGAGCTGTTTTTT; cdr3_aa: CASNLIGTLNTGELFF
v_call: TRBV7-8; clone_size: few; d_call: TRBD2; j_call: TRBJ2-3; cdr3_nt: TGTGCCAGCAGCTTAGTCGGGACTAACACAGATACGCAGTATTTT; cdr3_aa: CASSLVGTNTDTQYF
v_call: TRBV6-5; clone_size: many; d_call: -; j_call: TRBJ1-1; cdr3_nt: TGTGCCAGCATTGACTCCGGGACCCCCGACACTGAAGCTTTCTTT; cdr3_aa: CASIDSGTPDTEAFF
v_call: TRBV20-1; clone_size: -; d_call: -; j_call: TRBJ1-4; cdr3_nt: TGCAGTGCTAGGCGAGGTGGGGGCTCGGATGAAAAACTGTCTTTT; cdr3_aa: CSARRGGGSDEKLSF
v_call: TRBV6-6; clone_size: few; d_call: -; j_call: TRBJ2-4; cdr3_nt: TGTGCCAGCAGTTTCGTGGGACGGACCAAAAACATTCAGTACTTC; cdr3_aa: CASSFVGRTKNIQYF
v_call: TRBV4-3; clone_size: many; d_call: TRBD1; j_call: TRBJ2-3; cdr3_nt: TGCGCCAGCAGCCAAGTAGTTGGTGGGACAGGCAAAGATACGCAGTATTTT; cdr3_aa: CASSQVVGGTGKDTQYF
v_call: TRBV4-1; clone_size: many; d_call: TRBD1; j_call: TRBJ1-1; cdr3_nt: TGCGCCAGCAGCCAGAGACAGGGGATCGGAACTGAAGCTTTCTTT; cdr3_aa: CASSQRQGIGTEAFF
v_call: TRBV5-6; clone_size: many; d_call: -; j_call: TRBJ2-1; cdr3_nt: TGTGCCAGCAGCTTGTACCAGGTAGGGAATGAGCAGTTCTTC; cdr3_aa: CASSLYQVGNEQFF
v_call: TRBV7-7; clone_size: few; d_call: -; j_call: TRBJ2-2; cdr3_nt: TGTGCTAGCAGCTACCGACCCAACACCGGGGAGCTGTTTTTT; cdr3_aa: CASSYRPNTGELFF
v_call: TRBV7-3; clone_size: -; d_call: TRBD1; j_call: TRBJ2-3; cdr3_nt: TGTGCCAGCAGCTTAAACGCAGGGTTAGGGGGCCTCGCAGATACGCAGTATTTT; cdr3_aa: CASSLNAGLGGLADTQYF
v_call: TRBV3-1; clone_size: few; d_call: TRBD1; j_call: TRBJ1-2; cdr3_nt: TGTGCCAGCAGCCATCCCGGGACAGGGAACTATGGCTACACCTTC; cdr3_aa: CASSHPGTGNYGYTF
v_call: TRBV5-1; clone_size: -; d_call: -; j_call: TRBJ2-5; cdr3_nt: TGCGCCAGCAGCTTGGCTCCTACTACAAAGCAAGAGACCCAGTACTTC; cdr3_aa: CASSLAPTTKQETQYF
v_call: TRBV6-5; clone_size: many; d_call: TRBD1; j_call: TRBJ1-4; cdr3_nt: TGTGCCAGCAGTGCGTTGACAGGGAGAATTGAAAAACTGTTTTTT; cdr3_aa: CASSALTGRIEKLFF
v_call: TRBV9; clone_size: few; d_call: -; j_call: TRBJ2-3; cdr3_nt: TGTGCCAGCAGCGTCTGGGGCCGTAGCACAGATACGCAGTATTTT; cdr3_aa: CASSVWGRSTDTQYF
v_call: TRBV2; clone_size: many; d_call: TRBD2; j_call: TRBJ2-5; cdr3_nt: TGTGCCAGCAGTCCTCTAGCGGGGGGCCAGTACTTC; cdr3_aa: CASSPLAGGQYF
v_call: TRBV12-3/TRBV12-4; clone_size: -; d_call: TRBD2; j_call: TRBJ2-5; cdr3_nt: TGTGCCAGCACCGGGACTAGAGGGGAGACCCAGTACTTC; cdr3_aa: CASTGTRGETQYF
v_call: TRBV19; clone_size: few; d_call: -; j_call: TRBJ2-3; cdr3_nt: TGTGCCAGTAGTAACTGGGGGGAGGATTTTGCGCAGTATTTT; cdr3_aa: CASSNWGEDFAQYF
v_call: TRBV20-1; clone_size: -; d_call: -; j_call: TRBJ2-2; cdr3_nt: TGCAGTGCTAGAGCGATTCGTTTACGAGGGGGGAACACCGGGGAGCTGTTTTTT; cdr3_aa: CSARAIRLRGGNTGELFF
v_call: TRBV4-1; clone_size: few; d_call: TRBD1; j_call: TRBJ2-7; cdr3_nt: TGCGCCAGCAGCCCCGGGGACAGCTCCTACGAGCAGTACTTC; cdr3_aa: CASSPGDSSYEQYF
v_call: TRBV2; clone_size: -; d_call: -; j_call: TRBJ1-2; cdr3_nt: TGTGCCAGCAGACCGGGGGGCTACCACACCTTC; cdr3_aa: CASRPGGYHTF